What follows are 21 T cell receptor beta chains derived from one specimen sequenced in a study of Graves' ophthalmopathy and Graves' hyperthyroidism. The study amplified TCR beta CDR3 regions using RNA transcripts. First-round RT-PCR used HTBI primers; second-round multiplex PCR followed. MiXCR, applied by TCRdb to the multiplex PCR reads, yields one record per CDR3 protein. The sample lists 1 million to 1.3 million distinct CDR3 sequences, 36% seen once, with around 10% in the top ten. Sample: peripheral blood or thyroid tissue (not recorded which). Every receptor here comes from an adult man with Graves' hyperthyroidism.

In this sample, this clonotype turned up a few times. The chain links TRBV29-1 to TRBJ2-5; D is ambiguous. The ends were cut back, 5 bases at V and 4 bases at J, with 17 bases in the middle. This CDR3 has 14 residues. The V gene's germline CDR1 is SQVTM and CDR2 ANQGSEA. The CDR3 DNA is TGCAGCGTTAAATCGCGAGCCGAAGGAGAGACCCAGTACTTC. Its protein product is CSVKSRAEGETQYF.

This clonotype was observed a handful of times. The chain has TRBV15 and TRBJ1-4, with 10 bases that match TRBD1. The CDR3 is 15 residues long. Losses at the gene ends were 7 bases for V and 6 bases for J; bases not matched to a gene: 8. Germline CDR1 LNHNV, CDR2 YYDKDF (reference sequence). The CDR3 DNA reads as TGTGCCACCACCCACCAGGACAGGGGGGATGAAAAACTGTTTTTT. It yields the protein CATTHQDRGDEKLFF.

This chain joins TRBV11-2 and TRBJ2-7; TRBD1 matches 9 bases. The CDR3 is 13 amino acids. J was trimmed by 6 bases and V by 3 bases; bases with no gene match: 3. Germline V gene data show CDR1 as SGHAT and CDR2 as FQNNGV. This chain's CDR3 is CASSFTGGSEQYF. CDR3 nucleotides: TGTGCCAGCAGCTTTACAGGGGGCAGCGAGCAGTACTTC.

This clonotype showed up just a few times. The rearrangement joins TRBV10-2 to TRBJ1-2, with D hard to call. Per germline, CDR1 WSHSY and CDR2 SAAADI. This CDR3 is 14 amino acids long. Trimming pared 2 bases from V and 8 bases from J, leaving 15 bases between. CDR3 nucleotides: TGCGCCAGCAGTGAGCCGGGGTCTCGTAAGGGCTACACCTTC. It encodes CASSEPGSRKGYTF.

V gene TRBV12-3 or TRBV12-4 combines with J gene TRBJ1-2; D call uncertain. Trimming shortened V by 9 bases and J by 4 bases, and 18 bases separated the two germline ends. The CDR3 has 14 amino acids. The CDR3 region is CARSRSPDPYGYTF. The CDR3 DNA reads as TGTGCCAGATCTAGGTCCCCGGATCCCTATGGCTACACCTTC.

A word on this clonotype: The junction and the germline gene differ at one end; a read error may be behind it. This chain connects TRBV29-1 to TRBJ1-1; D is uncertain. The CDR3 totals 14 residues. The V gene's germline CDR1 is SQVTM and CDR2 ANQGSEA. The CDR3 sequence is CSVGTPILGTESFF. For the CDR3, the DNA is TGCAGCGTTGGGACCCCAATATTGGGCACTGAATCTTTCTTT.

The table lists this clonotype with a count of one. A much larger clone is a single base away; this may be a read error. The chain has TRBV19 and TRBJ1-2, with TRBD1 identical over 7 bases. Per the germline V gene, CDR1 is LNHDA and CDR2 is SQIVND (reference sequence). Losses at the gene ends were 3 bases for V and 2 bases for J; bases not matched to a gene: 6. The CDR3 sequence is 15 residues long. CDR3 region: CASSMVEQGNYGYTF. The DNA for the CDR3 is TGTGCCAGTAGTATGGTTGAACAGGGGAACTATGGCTACACCTTC.

The CDR3 here is CATSDQSSGKLFF. CDR3 coding DNA: TGTGCCACCAGCGACCAGAGCTCTGGAAAACTGTTTTTT. The V gene is TRBV15, the J gene TRBJ1-4, with no clear D. Trimming took 5 bases from V and 10 from J, leaving 14 bases between them. CDR3 length equals 13 residues. Germline loops: CDR1 LNHNV, CDR2 YYDKDF (reference sequence).

In its sample, this clonotype was seen a few times. V and J are TRBV7-8 and TRBJ1-3; D is uncertain. CDR3 size: 12 residues. V dropped 7 bases and J dropped 7 bases, with 11 bases sitting between them. The germline gives CDR1 SGHVS, CDR2 FQNEAQ. The CDR3 DNA reads TGTGCCAGCACCTTGGGGTGGAACACCATATATTTT. Residues: CASTLGWNTIYF.

The genes are TRBV10-3 and TRBJ2-5, with D hard to call. V was trimmed by 2 bases and J by 0 bases, leaving 10 bases between them. The CDR3 totals 15 residues. In germline, CDR1 is ENHRY, CDR2 SYGVKD. CDR3 amino acids: CAISEGARHQETQYF. CDR3 nucleotide sequence: TGTGCCATCAGTGAGGGTGCTAGGCACCAAGAGACCCAGTACTTC.

This clonotype was detected only a few times. The chain recombines TRBV5-5 with TRBJ1-1; the D gene is possibly TRBD1 (6 bases). V was cut by 3 bases and J by 1 base, with 13 bases left in between. Germline V gives CDR1 SGHKS, CDR2 YYEKEE (reference sequence). This CDR3 has 15 residues. Written as DNA, the CDR3 is TGTGCCAGCAGCTCCAGACAGGTGGCGAACACTGAAGCTTTCTTT. Amino acids: CASSSRQVANTEAFF.

This clonotype has at least ten counts. The chain joins TRBV7-9 to TRBJ1-6; D uncertain. Germline CDR1 reads SEHNR; CDR2 reads FQNEAQ (reference sequence). Between the trimmed V and J ends, which lost 5 bases and 9 bases, there was a span of 8 bases. The CDR3 runs 12 residues. CDR3 bases: TGTGCCAGCAGCACCCAAAGTTCACCCCTCCACTTT. Translated, it gives CASSTQSSPLHF.

There are a few counts of this clonotype. The chain combines TRBV3-1 with TRBJ1-1; D is uncertain. With 2 bases removed from V and 6 bases from J, the gap between germline ends came to 4 bases. This CDR3 contains 11 residues. Germline lookup yields CDR1 LGHDT and CDR2 YNNKEL (reference sequence). The CDR3 coding sequence is TGTGCCAGCAGCCAACCGCCTGAAGCTTTCTTT. Protein: CASSQPPEAFF. The full variable domain, completed using reference TRBV3-1 and TRBJ1-1, is DTAVSQTPKYLVTQMGNDKSIKCEQNLGHDTMYWYKQDSKKFLKIMFSYNNKELIINETVPNRFSPKSPDKAHLNLHINSLELGDSAVYFCASSQPPEAFFGQGTRLTVV.

The CDR3 DNA is TGCAGTGCTGCGGACCGGGACTCTTCCTCTGGGGCCAACGTCCTGACTTTC. Residues: CSAADRDSSSGANVLTF. The V and J genes are TRBV20-1 and TRBJ2-6; perhaps TRBD2 as D (6 bases). The CDR3 consists of 17 residues. The V end lost 5 bases, the J end lost 0 bases, and 17 bases lay between the germline ends. Germline V gene lookup returns CDR1 DFQATT and CDR2 SNEGSKA (reference sequence).

The sample holds a few counts of this clonotype. The chain couples TRBV20-1 to TRBJ2-7; 11 nucleotides line up with TRBD2. Trimming at V came to 8 bases and at J to 3 bases, leaving 3 bases not matched to a gene. The CDR3 totals 12 residues. CDR1 is DFQATT and CDR2 is SNEGSKA in the germline V gene (reference sequence). Here the CDR3 DNA reads TGCAGTTACCTAGCGGGAGGCTACGAGCAGTACTTC. Protein product: CSYLAGGYEQYF.

The chain combines TRBV5-1 with TRBJ2-5, with 12 positions matching TRBD2. The CDR3 has 17 residues. CDR1 is SGHRS, CDR2 YFSETQ, per germline. The trim removed 4 bases at V and 2 bases at J, leaving 9 bases unmatched. DNA of the CDR3: TGCGCCAGCAGCCCAGGACTAGCGGGACGGGGGCAAGAGACCCAGTACTTC. Residues: CASSPGLAGRGQETQYF.

This clonotype showed up just once. The genes are TRBV10-3 and TRBJ1-2; weak D call: TRBD1 (5 bases). There are 15 residues in the CDR3. V was pared by 0 bases and J by 2 bases, with 10 bases between. From germline, CDR1 is ENHRY and CDR2 SYGVKD. The CDR3 DNA reads TGTGCCATCAGTGAGTCCGGGACGGACAACTATGGCTACACCTTC. This gives the protein CAISESGTDNYGYTF.

About this clonotype: This could be a read error, since a much larger clone is one nucleotide away. The genes are TRBV2 and TRBJ2-7; 8 bases agree with TRBD2. Germline V gene data show CDR1 as SNHLY and CDR2 as FYNNEI. There are 13 residues in the CDR3. CDR3 nucleotides: TGTACCAGCGGCCGGGAGGGGACCTACGAGCAGTACTTC. This sequence encodes CTSGREGTYEQYF.

Regarding this clonotype: Given a much more abundant clone one base away, this may be a read error. V gene TRBV7-2 combines with J gene TRBJ2-5, with D unclear. Germline V CDR1 and CDR2: SGHTA, FQGNSA. The CDR3 contains 13 residues. V was cut by 5 bases and J by 1 base, with 8 bases left in between. The CDR3 DNA reads as TGTGCCAGCAGCGGATCTTGCCAAGAGACCCAGTACTTC. Translation gives CASSGSCQETQYF. The variable domain in full, with the rest retrieved from reference TRBV7-2 and TRBJ2-5, is GAGVSQSPSNKVTEKGKDVELRCDPISGHTALYWYRQSLGQGLEFLIYFQGNSAPDKSGLPSDRFSAERTGGSVSTLTIQRTQQEDSAVYLCASSGSCQETQYFGPGTRLLVL.

The chain employs TRBV10-2 and TRBJ1-4; D uncertain. The CDR3 length is 13 residues. Germline CDR1 WSHSY, CDR2 SAAADI. The V and J ends lost 3 bases and 4 bases respectively, with 6 bases between them. As DNA, the CDR3 is TGCGCCAGCAGTGACGGGTATAATGAAAAACTGTTTTTT. Translated: CASSDGYNEKLFF.

This rearrangement joins TRBV25-1 to TRBJ1-4; D call uncertain. V shed 7 bases and J shed 8 bases, with 8 bases lying between them. The CDR3 length is 11 residues. CDR1 is MGHDK, CDR2 SYGVNS, per germline. CDR3: CASTQTEKLFF. CDR3 bases: TGTGCCAGCACCCAGACCGAAAAACTGTTTTTT. The full variable domain, its missing parts supplied by reference TRBV25-1 and TRBJ1-4, is EADIYQTPRYLVIGTGKKITLECSQTMGHDKMYWYQQDPGMELHLIHYSYGVNSTEKGDLSSESTVSRIRTEHFPLTLESARPSHTSQYLCASTQTEKLFFGSGTQLSVL.